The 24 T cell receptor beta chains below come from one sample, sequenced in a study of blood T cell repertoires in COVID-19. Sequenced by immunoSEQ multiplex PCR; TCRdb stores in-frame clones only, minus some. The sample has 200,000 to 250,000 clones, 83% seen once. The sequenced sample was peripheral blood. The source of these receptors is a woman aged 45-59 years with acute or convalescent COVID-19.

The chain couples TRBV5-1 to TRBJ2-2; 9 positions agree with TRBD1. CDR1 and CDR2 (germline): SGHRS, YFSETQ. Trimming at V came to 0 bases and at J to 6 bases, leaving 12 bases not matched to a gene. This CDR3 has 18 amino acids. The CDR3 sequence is CASSLGPGQGYGAGELFF. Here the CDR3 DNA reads TGCGCCAGCAGCTTGGGGCCGGGACAGGGATACGGGGCCGGGGAGCTGTTTTTT. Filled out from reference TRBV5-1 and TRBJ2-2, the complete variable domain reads KAGVTQTPRYLIKTRGQQVTLSCSPISGHRSVSWYQQTPGQGLQFLFEYFSETQRNKGNFPGRFSGRQFSNSRSEMNVSTLELGDSALYLCASSLGPGQGYGAGELFFGEGSRLTVL.

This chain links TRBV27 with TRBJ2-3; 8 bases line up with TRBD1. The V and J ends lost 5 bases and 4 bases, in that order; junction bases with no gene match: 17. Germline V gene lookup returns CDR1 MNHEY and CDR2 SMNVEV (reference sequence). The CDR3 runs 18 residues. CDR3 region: CASSLSGVWQGASDTQYF. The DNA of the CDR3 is TGTGCCAGCAGTCTCTCGGGGGTTTGGCAGGGGGCATCAGATACGCAGTATTTT.

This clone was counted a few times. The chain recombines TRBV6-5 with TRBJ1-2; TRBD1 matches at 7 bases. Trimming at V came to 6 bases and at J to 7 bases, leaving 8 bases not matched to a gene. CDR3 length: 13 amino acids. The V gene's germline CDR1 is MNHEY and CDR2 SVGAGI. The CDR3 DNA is TGTGCCAGCAGCCCAGACAGGGTTTCTGGCTACACCTTC. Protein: CASSPDRVSGYTF.

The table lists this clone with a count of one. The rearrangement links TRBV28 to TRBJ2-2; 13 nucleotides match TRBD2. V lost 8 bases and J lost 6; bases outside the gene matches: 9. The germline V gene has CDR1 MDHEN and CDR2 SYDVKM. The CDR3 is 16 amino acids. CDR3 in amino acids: CASRGVLAGGPGELFF. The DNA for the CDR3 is TGTGCCAGCCGTGGGGTACTAGCGGGAGGGCCCGGGGAGCTGTTTTTT.

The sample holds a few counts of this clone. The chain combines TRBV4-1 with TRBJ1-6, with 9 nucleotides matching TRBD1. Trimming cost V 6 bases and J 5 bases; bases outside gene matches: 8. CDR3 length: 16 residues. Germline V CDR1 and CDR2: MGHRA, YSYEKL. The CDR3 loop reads CASRRQGGGDNSPLHF. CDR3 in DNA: TGCGCCAGCAGAAGACAGGGGGGAGGAGATAATTCACCCCTCCACTTT.

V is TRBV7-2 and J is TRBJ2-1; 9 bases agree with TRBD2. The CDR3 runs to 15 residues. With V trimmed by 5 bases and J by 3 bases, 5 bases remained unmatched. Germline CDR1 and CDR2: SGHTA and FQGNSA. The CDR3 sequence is CASSVRSGGYNEQFF. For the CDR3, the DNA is TGTGCCAGCAGCGTTCGTAGCGGGGGCTACAATGAGCAGTTCTTC.

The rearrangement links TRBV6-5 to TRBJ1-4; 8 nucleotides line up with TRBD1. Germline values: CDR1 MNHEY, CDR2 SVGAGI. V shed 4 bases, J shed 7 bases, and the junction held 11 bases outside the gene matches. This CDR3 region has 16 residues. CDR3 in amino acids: CASSSIRTGRSEKLFF. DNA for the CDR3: TGTGCCAGCAGTTCCATCCGGACAGGGCGGTCTGAAAAACTGTTTTTT.

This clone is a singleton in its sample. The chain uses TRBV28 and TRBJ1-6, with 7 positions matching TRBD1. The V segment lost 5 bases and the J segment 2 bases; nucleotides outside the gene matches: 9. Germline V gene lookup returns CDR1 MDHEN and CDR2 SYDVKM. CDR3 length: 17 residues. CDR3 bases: TGTGCCAGCAGTCCGCCTCCCGGGACAGCCTATAATTCACCCCTCCACTTT. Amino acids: CASSPPPGTAYNSPLHF.

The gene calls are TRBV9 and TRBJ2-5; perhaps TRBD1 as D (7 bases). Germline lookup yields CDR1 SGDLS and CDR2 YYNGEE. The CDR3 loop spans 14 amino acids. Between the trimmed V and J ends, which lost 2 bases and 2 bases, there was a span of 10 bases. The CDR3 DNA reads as TGTGCCAGCAGCGTGGGGGGACAGCAAGAGACCCAGTACTTC. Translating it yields CASSVGGQQETQYF. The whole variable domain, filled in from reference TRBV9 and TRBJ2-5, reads DSGVTQTPKHLITATGQRVTLRCSPRSGDLSVYWYQQSLDQGLQFLIQYYNGEERAKGNILERFSAQQFPDLHSELNLSSLELGDSALYFCASSVGGQQETQYFGPGTRLLVL.

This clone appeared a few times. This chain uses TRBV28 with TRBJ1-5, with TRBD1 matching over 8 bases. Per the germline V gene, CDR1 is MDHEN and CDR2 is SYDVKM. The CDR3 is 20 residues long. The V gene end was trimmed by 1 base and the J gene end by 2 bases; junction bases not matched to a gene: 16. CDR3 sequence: CASSLSSPGGDARRNQPQHF. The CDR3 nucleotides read TGTGCCAGCAGTTTATCCTCCCCAGGGGGCGACGCAAGACGCAATCAGCCCCAGCATTTT.

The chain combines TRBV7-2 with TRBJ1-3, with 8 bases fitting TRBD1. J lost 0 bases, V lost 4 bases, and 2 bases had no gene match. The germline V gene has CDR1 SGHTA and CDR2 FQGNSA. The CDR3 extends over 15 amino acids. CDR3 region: CASSSGGASGNTIYF. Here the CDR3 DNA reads TGTGCCAGCAGCTCAGGGGGCGCCTCTGGAAACACCATATATTTT.

The CDR3 reads CASSLLVGGWEQYF. As DNA, the CDR3 is TGTGCCAGCAGTTTACTGGTGGGGGGGTGGGAGCAGTACTTC. V and J are TRBV28 and TRBJ2-7; 7 nucleotides line up with TRBD2. The V gene end was trimmed by 2 bases and the J gene end by 7 bases; junction bases not matched to a gene: 8. Per germline, CDR1 MDHEN and CDR2 SYDVKM. The CDR3 spans 14 residues.

For the CDR3, the DNA is TGTGCCAGCAGTGAAAACAGGGGATACGAGCAGTACTTC. Protein product: CASSENRGYEQYF. The genes are TRBV6-1 and TRBJ2-7; 7 bases are shared with TRBD1. The germline V gene encodes CDR1 MNHNS and CDR2 SASEGT. The CDR3 spans 13 residues. With 2 bases clipped from V and 4 bases from J, the junction kept 2 bases outside the gene matches.

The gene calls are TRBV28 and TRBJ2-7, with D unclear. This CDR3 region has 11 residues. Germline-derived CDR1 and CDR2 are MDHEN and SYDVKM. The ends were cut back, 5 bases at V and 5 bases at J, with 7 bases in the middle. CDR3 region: CASSPGHEQYF. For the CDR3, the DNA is TGTGCCAGCAGTCCCGGTCACGAGCAGTACTTC.

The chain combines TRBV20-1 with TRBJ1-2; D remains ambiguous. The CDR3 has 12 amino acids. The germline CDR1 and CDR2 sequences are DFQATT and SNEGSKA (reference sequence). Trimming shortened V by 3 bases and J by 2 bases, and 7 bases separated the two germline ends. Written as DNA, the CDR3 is TGCAGTGCTAGTGCAGCGAACTATGGCTACACCTTC. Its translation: CSASAANYGYTF.

CDR3 sequence reads: CASSQRTVNYGYTF. Here the CDR3 DNA reads TGTGCCAGCAGCCAGCGGACTGTCAACTATGGCTACACCTTC. This chain connects TRBV13 to TRBJ1-2; D is unclear. Germline CDR1 and CDR2: PRHDT and FYEKMQ (reference sequence). V dropped 5 bases and J dropped 2 bases, with 12 bases sitting between them. There are 14 residues in the CDR3.

The CDR3 spells CATSEGQGATNEKLFF. CDR3 DNA: TGTGCCACCAGTGAGGGACAGGGTGCAACTAATGAAAAACTGTTTTTT. The V and J genes are TRBV24-1 and TRBJ1-4, with 9 bases identical to TRBD1. Trimming removed 4 bases from V and 0 bases from J; junction bases left unmatched: 2. The CDR3 extends over 16 amino acids. The germline V gene encodes CDR1 KGHDR and CDR2 SFDVKD.

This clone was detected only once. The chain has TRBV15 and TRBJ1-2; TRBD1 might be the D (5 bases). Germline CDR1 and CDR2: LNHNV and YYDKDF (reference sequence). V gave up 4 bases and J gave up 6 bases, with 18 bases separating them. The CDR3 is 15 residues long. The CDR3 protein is CATSKEPAATDGYTF. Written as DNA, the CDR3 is TGTGCCACCAGCAAAGAACCTGCGGCGACAGATGGCTACACCTTC.

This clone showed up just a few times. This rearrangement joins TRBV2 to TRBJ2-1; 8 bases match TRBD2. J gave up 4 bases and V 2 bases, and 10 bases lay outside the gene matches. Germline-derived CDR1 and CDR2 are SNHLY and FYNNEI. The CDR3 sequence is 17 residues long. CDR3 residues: CASSESGRSGSYNEQFF. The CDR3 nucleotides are TGTGCCAGCAGTGAAAGTGGGCGGAGCGGGAGTTACAATGAGCAGTTCTTC.

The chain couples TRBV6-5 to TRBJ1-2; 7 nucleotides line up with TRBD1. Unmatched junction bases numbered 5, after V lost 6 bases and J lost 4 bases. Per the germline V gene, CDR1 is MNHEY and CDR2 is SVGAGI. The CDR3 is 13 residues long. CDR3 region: CASRLTGRYGYTF. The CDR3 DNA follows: TGTGCCAGCAGACTGACAGGGCGCTATGGCTACACCTTC.

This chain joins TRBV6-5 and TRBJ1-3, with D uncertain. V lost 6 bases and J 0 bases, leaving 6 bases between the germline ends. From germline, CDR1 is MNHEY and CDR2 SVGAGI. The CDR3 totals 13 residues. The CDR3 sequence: CASRDYSGNTIYF. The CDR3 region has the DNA TGTGCCAGCAGGGACTACTCTGGAAACACCATATATTTT.

As DNA, the CDR3 is TGCGCCAGCAGCTTTCCGAGCCTGGGACTAGCGGGCGTTATCAGCTCCTACAATGAGCAGTTCTTC. Translating gives CASSFPSLGLAGVISSYNEQFF. J is TRBJ2-1 and V is TRBV5-1; 12 nucleotides agree with TRBD2. CDR1 is SGHRS, CDR2 YFSETQ, per germline. This CDR3 contains 22 residues. The trim removed 2 bases at V and 0 bases at J, leaving 18 bases unmatched.

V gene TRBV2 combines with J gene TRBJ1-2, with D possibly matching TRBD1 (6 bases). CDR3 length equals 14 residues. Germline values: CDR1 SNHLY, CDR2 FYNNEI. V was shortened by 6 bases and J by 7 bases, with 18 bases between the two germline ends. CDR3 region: CASSWDTEYAGYTF. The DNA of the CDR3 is TGTGCCAGCAGCTGGGACACTGAGTATGCTGGCTACACCTTC.

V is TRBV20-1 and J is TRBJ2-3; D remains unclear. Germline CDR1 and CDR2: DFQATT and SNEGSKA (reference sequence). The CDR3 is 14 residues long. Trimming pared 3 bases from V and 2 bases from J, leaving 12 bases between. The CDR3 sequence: CSASGPVFTDTQYF. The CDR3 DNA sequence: TGCAGTGCTAGTGGTCCGGTCTTCACAGATACGCAGTATTTT.